This T cell receptor beta chain was captured in a study of blood T cells in healthy people across ages. About this clonotype: The antigen remains undetermined.

With a J-beta primer mix and a sample-barcoded 5' primer, a second PCR ran about 6 to 11 cycles. Via MiXCR, TCRdb re-called the 5' RACE reads, giving one row per CDR3 protein. The data hold hundreds of thousands of distinct CDR3 sequences, with roughly 60% observed a single time. Study results and caveats: Comparison with aged donors showed that long-lived donors had more naive CD4+ cells and higher diversity.

Germline CDR1 and CDR2: SEHNR and FQNEAQ (reference sequence). The CDR3 covers 12 residues. The rearrangement uses TRBV7-9 and TRBJ2-5; D remains ambiguous. The J call may be incorrect, as the DNA end agrees better with TRBJ2-7. Specimen: blood. The TCR originated in a man aged 25 to 40 in good health. As DNA, the CDR3 is TGTGCCAGCAGCTTAGGTGTAGCCGAGCAGTACTTC. Translated: CASSLGVAEQYF.